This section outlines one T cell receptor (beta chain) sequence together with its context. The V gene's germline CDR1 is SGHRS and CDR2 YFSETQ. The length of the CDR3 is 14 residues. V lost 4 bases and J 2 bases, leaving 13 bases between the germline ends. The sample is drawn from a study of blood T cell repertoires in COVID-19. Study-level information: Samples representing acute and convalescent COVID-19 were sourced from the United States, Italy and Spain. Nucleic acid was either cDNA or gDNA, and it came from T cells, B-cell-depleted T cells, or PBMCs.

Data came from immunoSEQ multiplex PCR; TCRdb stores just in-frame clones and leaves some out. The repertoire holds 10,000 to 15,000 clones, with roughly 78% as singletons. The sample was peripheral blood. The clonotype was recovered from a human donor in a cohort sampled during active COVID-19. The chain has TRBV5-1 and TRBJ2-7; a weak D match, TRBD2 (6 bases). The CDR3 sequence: CASSISGLAYEQYF. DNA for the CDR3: TGCGCCAGCAGCATATCGGGACTGGCCTACGAGCAGTACTTC.